This T cell receptor (beta chain) was retrieved from a study of blood T cell repertoires in COVID-19. Study context: The United States, Italy and Spain supplied acute and convalescent COVID-19 samples. T cells, B-cell-depleted T cells, or PBMCs provided the cDNA or gDNA that served as material.

Original methodology: Reference gene primer amplification in the assay estimated nucleated cell counts. Using immunoSEQ multiplex PCR, the repertoire was profiled, and TCRdb retains in-frame clones only, with some absent. The DNA was the basis for D and trimming; V, J and clone size are from that table. Here the sample spans about 50,000 clones, about 91% being singletons. J was trimmed by 3 bases and V by 2 bases; bases with no gene match: 8. This CDR3 contains 16 residues. Germline V gives CDR1 SGHTA, CDR2 FQGNSA. This clone was seen once. The receptor's source is a man aged 50-60 years with active COVID-19. V gene TRBV7-2 combines with J gene TRBJ2-7; 9 nucleotides agree with TRBD2. The sample taken for sequencing was peripheral blood. CDR3 amino acids: CASSLWGGGALYEQYF. In DNA form, the CDR3 reads TGTGCCAGCAGCTTATGGGGCGGGGGGGCACTCTACGAGCAGTACTTC.